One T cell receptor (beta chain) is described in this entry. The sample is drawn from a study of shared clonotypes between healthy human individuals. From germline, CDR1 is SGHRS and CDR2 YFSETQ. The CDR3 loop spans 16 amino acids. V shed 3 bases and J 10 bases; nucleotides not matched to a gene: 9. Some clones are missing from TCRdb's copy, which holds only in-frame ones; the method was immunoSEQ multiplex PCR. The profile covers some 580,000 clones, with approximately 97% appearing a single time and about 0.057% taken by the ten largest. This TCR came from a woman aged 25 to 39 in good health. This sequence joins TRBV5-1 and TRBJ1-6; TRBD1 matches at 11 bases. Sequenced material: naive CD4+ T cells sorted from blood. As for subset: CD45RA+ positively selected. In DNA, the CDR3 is TGCGCCAGCAGCTCCCGCGGACAGGGGGCAGGATCACCCCTCCACTTT. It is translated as CASSSRGQGAGSPLHF.